Listed below are T cell receptor beta chains from one sample, sequenced in a study of shared clonotypes between healthy human individuals. Clones were sequenced by immunoSEQ multiplex PCR, and TCRdb holds only the in-frame ones, with some missing. The sample consists of 1.5 million to 1.9 million clones, approximately 98% of them appearing once. What was sequenced was naive CD4+ T cells sorted from blood. These receptors originate from a man aged 25 to 40 in good health. CDR3s include the opening cysteine and the closing phenylalanine or tryptophan. Each record gives: D gene, clone size, V gene, J gene, CDR3 protein, CDR3 DNA. The D gene is left open where the match is weak. Clone size is shown for a subset of rows, as once, few, many or a class of expanded clone.

TRBD2,-,TRBV5-1,TRBJ2-5,CASSLDPAGVETQYF,TGCGCCAGCAGCTTGGACCCAGCGGGAGTTGAGACCCAGTACTTC
-,-,TRBV5-1,TRBJ2-2,CASSLEGRVGTGELFF,TGCGCCAGCAGCTTGGAAGGCAGGGTTGGTACCGGGGAGCTGTTTTTT
TRBD2,-,TRBV11-3,TRBJ2-7,CASSRGLVRSYEQYF,TGTGCCAGCAGCCGAGGACTAGTTCGCTCCTACGAGCAGTACTTC
-,-,TRBV18,TRBJ2-7,CASSPRLGYEQYF,TGTGCCAGCTCACCACGCTTGGGCTACGAGCAGTACTTC
TRBD2,-,TRBV12-5,TRBJ2-1,CASGLGTSGTNEQFF,TGTGCTAGTGGTTTGGGTACTAGCGGGACAAATGAGCAGTTCTTC
-,-,TRBV9,TRBJ2-5,CASSYGTQETQYF,TGTGCCAGCAGCTACGGGACTCAAGAGACCCAGTACTTC
-,-,TRBV18,TRBJ2-5,CASSPKPTGIQETQYF,TGTGCCAGCTCACCTAAACCAACAGGGATCCAAGAGACCCAGTACTTC
-,-,TRBV19,TRBJ2-3,CASRSYADTQYF,TGTGCCAGTAGGAGTTACGCAGATACGCAGTATTTT
TRBD1,-,TRBV4-3,TRBJ2-7,CASSHRQGTSYEQYF,TGCGCCAGCAGCCATCGACAGGGGACGTCCTACGAGCAGTACTTC
TRBD1,-,TRBV7-9,TRBJ2-7,CASSLADRGHYEQYF,TGTGCCAGCAGCTTGGCGGACAGGGGTCACTACGAGCAGTACTTC
-,-,TRBV7-2,TRBJ2-3,CASSPGPTDTQYF,TGTGCCAGCAGCCCCGGGCCGACAGATACGCAGTATTTT
-,-,TRBV10-3,TRBJ2-3,CATRGSGNTDTQYF,TGTGCCACCAGGGGCAGCGGAAACACAGATACGCAGTATTTT
-,-,TRBV10-3,TRBJ1-5,CAISEPQGRGDQPQHF,TGTGCCATCAGTGAACCGCAGGGGCGGGGAGATCAGCCCCAGCATTTT
TRBD1,-,TRBV19,TRBJ2-7,CASSHTGGEQYF,TGTGCCAGTAGTCATACAGGGGGCGAGCAGTACTTC
-,once,TRBV7-9,TRBJ1-3,CASGSDRFPGGTIYF,TGTGCCAGCGGGTCGGACAGATTCCCCGGGGGCACCATATATTTT
-,-,TRBV10-3,TRBJ1-5,CAISVGGADQPQHF,TGTGCCATCAGTGTCGGGGGGGCAGATCAGCCCCAGCATTTT
-,once,TRBV7-6,TRBJ2-3,CASSLTTGATDTQYF,TGTGCCAGCAGCTTGACGACGGGAGCCACAGATACGCAGTATTTT
-,once,TRBV19,TRBJ1-5,CASADSPANQPQHF,TGTGCCAGTGCGGACAGTCCCGCGAATCAGCCCCAGCATTTT
-,-,TRBV5-1,TRBJ2-7,CASSLTGPPSYEQYF,TGCGCCAGCAGCTTGACAGGACCGCCTTCCTACGAGCAGTACTTC
-,-,TRBV5-4,TRBJ2-1,CASSLGQVINEQFF,TGTGCCAGCAGCTTGGGGCAGGTAATAAATGAGCAGTTCTTC
-,-,TRBV5-5,TRBJ2-7,CASSLVRGPYEQYF,TGTGCCAGCAGCTTGGTTCGCGGCCCCTACGAGCAGTACTTC